This entry features one T cell receptor (beta chain) sequence. This clonotype was observed a handful of times. The antigen it recognizes is unknown. No base quality information exists; no much larger clone differs at one position. The source of the sample is a study of identical twins (dated by TCRdb to the mid-2010s). About the investigation overall: To test whether fetal clonotypes persist, the study used deep sequencing on TCR alpha and beta repertoires from monozygotic twins, unrelated adults of various ages, and cord blood. To rule out contamination, the twin experiments were replicated at different times with different library preparation protocols.

Every donor was a healthy Caucasian. Three pairs of female monozygotic twins, all aged about 18 to 29 years, made up the twin cohort. Miltenyi CD45RO+ enrichment and human naive T-cell isolation kits were used to isolate memory (CD45RO+) and naive T cells from PBMC. Sequences SQVTM (CDR1) and ANQGSEA (CDR2) are obtained from the germline V gene. The CDR3 measures 15 amino acids from cysteine to phenylalanine. The CDR3 DNA has 45 bases and is translated from base 1. Here V drops 7 bases and J drops 1 base, and the junction holds 6 bases not matched to any gene. The library was obtained by 5' RACE. Sequencing relied on an Illumina HiSeq 2000. Template switching introduced a universal primer binding site; the final cDNA contained a unique molecular identifier, enabling accurate counting of TCR cDNA molecules. Specific primers in the conserved constant-segment region were used to synthesize first-strand cDNA for TCR alpha and beta chains. Each cDNA library was double barcoded, with a SMART-Mk sample barcode plus Illumina barcodes, to control for contamination. TruSeq adapter sequences along with Illumina sample barcodes were introduced in two successive PCR steps. The Illumina HiSeq platform was used with custom primers to sequence TCR alpha and beta cDNA libraries. Per the authors' processing: MiGEC processed the raw reads to extract unique molecular identifiers, while MiXCR was used to determine the CDR3 positions. For each individual, recombination models were inferred using an EM algorithm with the repgenHMM and IGoR tools. Shared clonotypes were analyzed with the tcR package in R, and sharing was normalized by the product of cloneset sizes. Out-of-frame nonproductive sequences were analyzed to study raw recombination free of thymic and clonal selection effects. Starting from the raw public reads, TCRdb applied fastp trimming at Q25, assembled clones with MiXCR and retained in-frame beta chains. Rows with a matching CDR3 protein are joined into one entry that keeps the most common DNA and genes. For this entry, the V and J calls and clone size follow TCRdb and not the study's own pipeline. This sample holds 280,000 or so distinct CDR3 sequences; less than 9% were observed only once. The ten largest clones represent less than 2.5% of the sample.

Overall results and qualifications from the work: Because the same donors could not be followed over many years, the conclusions depended on cross-sectional statistical analysis. In monozygotic twins, out-of-frame TCR alpha sharing was systematically underestimated by recombination models, although the models agreed with sharing between unrelated individuals. Out-of-frame TCR alpha sequences shared between twins showed an excess of low generation-probability sequences compared with coincidental sharing between unrelated individuals. Abundant cord blood beta clonotypes had fewer insertions, young adult naive repertoires showed a similar but weaker trend, and memory repertoires showed no such trend. Excess twin sharing in beta out-of-frame sequences was weaker because fewer shared sequences lowered the signal-to-noise ratio. Zero-insertion analyses could be partly confounded by invariant T cells such as MAIT and iNKT, though diverse VJ usage argued against such confounding for most clonotypes.

The same specimen was also included in a second study, on yellow fever vaccine responses in identical twins. The second study reports: The T cell response to vaccination in identical twins was reported by the authors to appear partly convergent and partly personalized. Focusing on identical twins, the study followed the T cell clones that responded to the vaccine, and did so with precision.

The chain joins TRBV29-1 to TRBJ2-2, with 10 junctional bases fitting TRBD2. This receptor was taken from a woman between 18 and 29 years old in good health. Sequencing used memory (CD45RO+) T cells sorted from blood. According to the study, the label for this sample's cell subset or site signals: CD45RO+ enriched T cells. The CDR3 region reads CSAPIAGGNTGELFF. Read as DNA, the sequence is TGCAGCGCCCCCATAGCGGGGGGGAACACCGGGGAGCTGTTTTTT.